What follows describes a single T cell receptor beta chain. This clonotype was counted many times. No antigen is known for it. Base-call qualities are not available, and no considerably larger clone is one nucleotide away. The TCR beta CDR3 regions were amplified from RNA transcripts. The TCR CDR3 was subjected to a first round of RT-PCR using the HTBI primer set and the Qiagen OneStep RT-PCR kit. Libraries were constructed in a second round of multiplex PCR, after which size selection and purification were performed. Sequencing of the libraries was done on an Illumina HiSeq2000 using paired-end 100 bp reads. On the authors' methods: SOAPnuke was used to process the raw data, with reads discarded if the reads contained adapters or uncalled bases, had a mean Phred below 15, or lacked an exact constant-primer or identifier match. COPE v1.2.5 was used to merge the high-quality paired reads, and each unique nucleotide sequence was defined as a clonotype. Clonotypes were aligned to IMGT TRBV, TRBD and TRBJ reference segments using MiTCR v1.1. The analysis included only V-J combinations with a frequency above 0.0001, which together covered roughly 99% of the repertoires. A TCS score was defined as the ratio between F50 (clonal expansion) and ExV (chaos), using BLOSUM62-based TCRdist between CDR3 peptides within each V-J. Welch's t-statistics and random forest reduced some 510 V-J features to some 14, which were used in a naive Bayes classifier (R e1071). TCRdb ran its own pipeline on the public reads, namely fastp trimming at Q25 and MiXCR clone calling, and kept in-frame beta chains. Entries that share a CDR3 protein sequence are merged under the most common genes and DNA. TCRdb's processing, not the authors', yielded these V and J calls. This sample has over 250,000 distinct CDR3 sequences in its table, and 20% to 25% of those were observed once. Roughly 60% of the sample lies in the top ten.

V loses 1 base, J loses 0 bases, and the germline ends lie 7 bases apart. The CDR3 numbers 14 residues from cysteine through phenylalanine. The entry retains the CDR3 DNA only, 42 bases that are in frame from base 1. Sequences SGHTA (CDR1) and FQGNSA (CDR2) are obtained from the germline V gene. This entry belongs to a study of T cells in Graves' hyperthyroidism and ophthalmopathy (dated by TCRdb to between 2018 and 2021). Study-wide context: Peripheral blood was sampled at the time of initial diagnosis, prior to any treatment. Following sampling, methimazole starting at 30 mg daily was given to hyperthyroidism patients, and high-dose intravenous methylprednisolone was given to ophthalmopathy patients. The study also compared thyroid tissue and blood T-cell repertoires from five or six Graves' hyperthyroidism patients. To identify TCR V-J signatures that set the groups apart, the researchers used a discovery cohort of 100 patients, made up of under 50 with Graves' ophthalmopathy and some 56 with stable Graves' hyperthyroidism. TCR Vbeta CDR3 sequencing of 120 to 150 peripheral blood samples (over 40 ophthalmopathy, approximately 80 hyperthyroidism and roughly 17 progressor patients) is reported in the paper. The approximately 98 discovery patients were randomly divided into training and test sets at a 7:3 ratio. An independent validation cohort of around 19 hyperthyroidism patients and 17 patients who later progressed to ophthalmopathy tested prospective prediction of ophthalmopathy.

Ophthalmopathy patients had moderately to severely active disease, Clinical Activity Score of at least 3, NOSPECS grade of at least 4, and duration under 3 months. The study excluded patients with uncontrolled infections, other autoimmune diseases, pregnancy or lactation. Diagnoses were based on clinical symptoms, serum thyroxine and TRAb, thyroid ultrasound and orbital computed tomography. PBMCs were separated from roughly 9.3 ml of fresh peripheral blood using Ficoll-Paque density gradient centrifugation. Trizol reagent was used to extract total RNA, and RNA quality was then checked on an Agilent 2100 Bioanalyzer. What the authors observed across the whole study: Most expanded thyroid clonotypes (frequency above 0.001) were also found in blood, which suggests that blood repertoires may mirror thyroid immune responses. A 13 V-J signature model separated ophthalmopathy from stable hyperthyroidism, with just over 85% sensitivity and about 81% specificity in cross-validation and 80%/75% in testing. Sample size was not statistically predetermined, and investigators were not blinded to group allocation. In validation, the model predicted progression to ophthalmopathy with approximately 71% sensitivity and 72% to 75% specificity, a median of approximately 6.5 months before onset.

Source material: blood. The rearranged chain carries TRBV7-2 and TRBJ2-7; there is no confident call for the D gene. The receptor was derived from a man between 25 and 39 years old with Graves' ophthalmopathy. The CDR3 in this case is CASSLVGSSYEQYF. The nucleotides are TGTGCCAGCAGCTTAGTCGGATCCTCCTACGAGCAGTACTTC. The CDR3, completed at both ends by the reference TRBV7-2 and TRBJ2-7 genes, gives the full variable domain GAGVSQSPSNKVTEKGKDVELRCDPISGHTALYWYRQSLGQGLEFLIYFQGNSAPDKSGLPSDRFSAERTGGSVSTLTIQRTQQEDSAVYLCASSLVGSSYEQYFGPGTRLTVT.